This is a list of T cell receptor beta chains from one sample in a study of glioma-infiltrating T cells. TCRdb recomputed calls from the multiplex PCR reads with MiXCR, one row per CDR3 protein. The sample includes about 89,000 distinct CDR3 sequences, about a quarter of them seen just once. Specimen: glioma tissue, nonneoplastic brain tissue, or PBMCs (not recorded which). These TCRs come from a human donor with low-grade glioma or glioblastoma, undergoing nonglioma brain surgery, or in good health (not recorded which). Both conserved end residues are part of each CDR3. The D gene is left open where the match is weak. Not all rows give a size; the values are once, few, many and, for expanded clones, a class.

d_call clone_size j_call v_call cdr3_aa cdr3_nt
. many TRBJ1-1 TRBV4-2 CASSQDVGVMTEAFF TGTGCCAGCAGCCAAGATGTTGGGGTCATGACTGAAGCTTTCTTT
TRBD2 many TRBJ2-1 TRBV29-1 CSVDGSGKPSSYNEQFF TGCAGCGTTGATGGTAGCGGGAAGCCCTCCTCCTACAATGAGCAGTTCTTC
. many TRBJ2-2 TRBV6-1 CATRSRDNTGELFF TGTGCCACCAGGAGCAGGGACAACACCGGGGAGCTGTTTTTT
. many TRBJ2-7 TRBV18 CASSPRTTHQNEQYF TGTGCCAGCTCACCACGGACAACCCACCAGAACGAGCAGTACTTC
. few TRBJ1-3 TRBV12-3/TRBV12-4 CASSLGQGRSDTIYF TGTGCCAGCAGTTTAGGCCAGGGGCGCTCGGACACCATATATTTT
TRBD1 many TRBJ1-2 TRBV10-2 CASSEGQGPYGYTF TGCGCCAGCAGTGAAGGACAGGGGCCGTATGGCTACACCTTC
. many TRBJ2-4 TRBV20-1 CSARETGAGNIQYF TGCAGTGCTAGAGAGACGGGAGCCGGAAACATTCAGTACTTC
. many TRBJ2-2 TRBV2 CASSGTANTGELFF TGTGCCAGCAGTGGGACAGCGAACACCGGGGAGCTGTTTTTT
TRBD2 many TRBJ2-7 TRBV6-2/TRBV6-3 CASSYQRGSSYEQYF TGTGCCAGCAGTTACCAGCGGGGTAGCTCCTACGAGCAGTACTTC
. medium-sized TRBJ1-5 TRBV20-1 CSARDSNQPQHF TGCAGTGCTAGAGATAGCAATCAGCCCCAGCATTTT
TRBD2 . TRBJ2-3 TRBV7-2 CESSLTGGPDTQYF TGTGAAAGCAGCTTGACGGGGGGACCAGATACGCAGTATTTT
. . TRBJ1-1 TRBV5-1 CASSLIRGYTEAFF TGCGCCAGCAGCTTGATAAGGGGATACACTGAAGCTTTCTTT
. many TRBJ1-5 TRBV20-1 CSALRRGGGNQPQHF TGCAGTGCTCTACGCCGCGGCGGAGGCAATCAGCCCCAGCATTTT
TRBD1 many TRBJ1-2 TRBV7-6 CASSQGGFGYTF TGTGCCAGCAGCCAGGGGGGCTTTGGCTACACCTTC
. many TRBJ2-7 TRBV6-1 CASSLGQTDEQYF TGTGCCAGCAGTCTCGGACAGACGGACGAGCAGTACTTC
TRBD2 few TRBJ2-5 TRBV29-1 CSVASGGAGETQYF TGCAGCGTAGCTAGCGGGGGGGCTGGAGAGACCCAGTACTTC
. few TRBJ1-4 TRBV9 CASSTDATNEKLFF TGTGCCAGCAGCACGGATGCAACTAATGAAAAACTGTTTTTT
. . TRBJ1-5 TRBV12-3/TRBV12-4 CASSLAGRINKPQHF TGTGCCAGCAGTTTAGCGGGACGGATCAATAAGCCACAGCATTTT
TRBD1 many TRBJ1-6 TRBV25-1 CASSKSGTAYNSPLHF TGTGCCAGCAGTAAAAGCGGGACAGCCTATAATTCACCCCTCCACTTT
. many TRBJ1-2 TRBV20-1 CSAGRAAGYTF TGCAGTGCGGGACGGGCGGCCGGCTACACCTTC
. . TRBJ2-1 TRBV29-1 CSVLRGPYNEQFF TGCAGCGTTCTGCGGGGCCCCTACAATGAGCAGTTCTTC
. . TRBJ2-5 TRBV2 CASNRGRQETQYF TGTGCCAGCAACCGGGGACGACAAGAGACCCAGTACTTC
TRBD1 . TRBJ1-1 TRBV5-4 CASSRTNRGQNTEDFF TGTGCCAGCAGCCGGACAAACAGGGGGCAGAACACTGAAGATTTCTTT
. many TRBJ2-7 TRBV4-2 CASSQDVLSARREQYF TGTGCCAGCAGCCAAGATGTCCTATCCGCTAGACGCGAGCAGTACTTC
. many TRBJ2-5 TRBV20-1 CSARRPVANQETQYF TGCAGTGCTAGACGGCCGGTAGCGAACCAAGAGACCCAGTACTTC
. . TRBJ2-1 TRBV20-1 CSARERESGYKQFF TGCAGTGCTAGAGAACGGGAGAGCGGATATAAACAGTTCTTC
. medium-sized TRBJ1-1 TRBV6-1 CASSVSQTGGAFF TGTGCCAGCAGTGTTTCCCAGACAGGAGGAGCTTTCTTT